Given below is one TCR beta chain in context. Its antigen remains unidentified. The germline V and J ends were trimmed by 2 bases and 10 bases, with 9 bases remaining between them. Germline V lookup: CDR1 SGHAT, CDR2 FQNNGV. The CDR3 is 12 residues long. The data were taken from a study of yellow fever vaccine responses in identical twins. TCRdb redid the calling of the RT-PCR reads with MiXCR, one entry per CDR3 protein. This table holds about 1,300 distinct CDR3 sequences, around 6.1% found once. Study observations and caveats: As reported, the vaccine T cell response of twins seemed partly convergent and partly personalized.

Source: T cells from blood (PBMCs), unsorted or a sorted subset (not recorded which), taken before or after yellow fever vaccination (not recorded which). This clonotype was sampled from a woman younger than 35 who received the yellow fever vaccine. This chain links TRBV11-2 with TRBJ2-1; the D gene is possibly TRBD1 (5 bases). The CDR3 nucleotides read TGTGCCAGCAGCTTATTCCAGGGCGAGCAGTTCTTC. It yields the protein CASSLFQGEQFF.